This is a list of T cell receptor beta chains from one sample in a study of EBV T-cell therapy then PD-1 blockade in nasopharyngeal carcinoma. The table came from immunoSEQ multiplex PCR; TCRdb's copy has only in-frame clones and leaves some out. The sample contains about 22,000 clones, under 90% of which appear only once. Their recognized antigens are unknown. The sample in question was CD8+ T cells from blood, obtained at day -245 from a patient whose treatment included autologous EBV-specific T cells and nivolumab. These receptors originate from a middle-aged man with nasopharyngeal carcinoma. The CDR3 runs from the conserved cysteine through the conserved F or W. Fields, in order: J gene, V gene, CDR3 protein.

j_gene: TRBJ1-1; v_gene: TRBV4-3; CDR3aa: CASRHRDRNTEAFF
j_gene: TRBJ2-2; v_gene: TRBV11-1; CDR3aa: CASSLAGGNTGELFF
j_gene: TRBJ1-2; v_gene: TRBV4-1; CDR3aa: CASSQGTGYYGYTF
j_gene: TRBJ1-6; v_gene: TRBV5-5; CDR3aa: CASTDPAYNSPLHF
j_gene: TRBJ1-2; v_gene: TRBV4-3; CDR3aa: CASSPAAGLYGYTF
j_gene: TRBJ2-1; v_gene: TRBV16; CDR3aa: CASSQLSEYNEQFF
j_gene: TRBJ2-3; v_gene: TRBV12-5; CDR3aa: CASGLASWGGDTQYF
j_gene: TRBJ2-5; v_gene: TRBV6-5; CDR3aa: CASSLSGAGETQYF
j_gene: TRBJ2-7; v_gene: TRBV15; CDR3aa: CATSPGTSDTYEQYF
j_gene: TRBJ1-1; v_gene: TRBV2; CDR3aa: CASSWRPTDTEAFF
j_gene: TRBJ1-1; v_gene: TRBV7-9; CDR3aa: CASSLGAVLEAFF
j_gene: TRBJ2-1; v_gene: TRBV9; CDR3aa: CASSVEGLAGGAYNEQFF
j_gene: TRBJ2-3; v_gene: TRBV29-1; CDR3aa: CSVRTSGDLQYF
j_gene: TRBJ1-1; v_gene: TRBV19; CDR3aa: CASSGSLNTEAFF
j_gene: TRBJ1-6; v_gene: TRBV30; CDR3aa: CAWRDRTGGKSYNSPLHF
j_gene: TRBJ1-1; v_gene: TRBV12-3/TRBV12-4; CDR3aa: CASSPGGTEAFF
j_gene: TRBJ1-4; v_gene: TRBV4-1; CDR3aa: CASSQVTYRPNEKLFF
j_gene: TRBJ2-5; v_gene: TRBV7-2; CDR3aa: CASSLGLAGGTRETQYF
j_gene: TRBJ2-7; v_gene: TRBV4-3; CDR3aa: CASSLGQGKYEQYF
j_gene: TRBJ1-5; v_gene: TRBV7-9; CDR3aa: CASSSATGARDQPQHF
j_gene: TRBJ2-7; v_gene: TRBV18; CDR3aa: CASSLYSGKLPIKRPYEQYF
j_gene: TRBJ2-2; v_gene: TRBV9; CDR3aa: CASSPAQAGELFF
j_gene: TRBJ2-3; v_gene: TRBV7-8; CDR3aa: CASSVVASGGYADTQYF
j_gene: TRBJ1-5; v_gene: TRBV9; CDR3aa: CASSVDSSNQPQHF
j_gene: TRBJ2-1; v_gene: TRBV6-1; CDR3aa: CASSEVYGTGGREQFF
j_gene: TRBJ2-1; v_gene: TRBV27; CDR3aa: CASSYPLKGGYNEQFF
j_gene: TRBJ2-5; v_gene: TRBV5-6; CDR3aa: CASSSTSAETQYF